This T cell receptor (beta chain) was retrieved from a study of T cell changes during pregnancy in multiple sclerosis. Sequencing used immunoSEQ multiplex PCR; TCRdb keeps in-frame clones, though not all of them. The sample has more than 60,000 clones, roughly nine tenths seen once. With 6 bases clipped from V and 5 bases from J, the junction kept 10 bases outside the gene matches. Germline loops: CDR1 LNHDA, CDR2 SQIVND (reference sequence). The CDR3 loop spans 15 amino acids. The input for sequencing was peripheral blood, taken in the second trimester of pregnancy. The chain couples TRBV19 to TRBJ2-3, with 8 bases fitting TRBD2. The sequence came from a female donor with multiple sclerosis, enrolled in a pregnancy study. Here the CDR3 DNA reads TGTGCCAGTAGCTGGCGGGCGGGGGGCATAGATACGCAGTATTTT. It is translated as CASSWRAGGIDTQYF.